The 30 T cell receptor beta chains in this list originate from one sample, sequenced in a study of CD8+ T cells in alopecia areata. Extraction and reverse transcription of RNA yielded cDNA as the sequencing template. Measured with immunoSEQ multiplex PCR; TCRdb has only the in-frame clones, and not every one. The sample shows 100,000 to 150,000 clones, approximately 53% of them seen only once. This sample comprised CD4+ T cells sorted from blood, obtained at week 0. The receptors were sampled from a human donor with alopecia areata.

The chain uses TRBV6-6 and TRBJ2-7, with TRBD2 identical over 9 bases. Germline trimming cut 10 bases from V and 5 bases from J; bases unmatched to any gene: 12. This CDR3 contains 14 residues. The germline V gene has CDR1 MNHNY and CDR2 SVGAGI (reference sequence). As DNA, the CDR3 is TGTGCCACACACGCGGGGGGGGCCATCCACGAGCAGTACTTC. This sequence encodes CATHAGGAIHEQYF.

This clone was detected ten times or more. The CDR3, as DNA: TGTGCCAGCAGATCCGACGCCTACGAGCAGTACTTC. The encoded protein is CASRSDAYEQYF. V and J are TRBV7-2 and TRBJ2-7; D is unclear. Per germline, CDR1 SGHTA and CDR2 FQGNSA. This CDR3 is built from 12 residues. Deletions cut 6 bases from V and 2 bases from J, with 8 bases between.

J is TRBJ2-5 and V is TRBV11-2; possibly TRBD1 for D (5 bases). Between the trimmed V and J ends, which lost 5 bases and 1 base, there was a span of 11 bases. This CDR3 contains 14 residues. Looked up from germline, CDR1 is SGHAT and CDR2 is FQNNGV. CDR3 region: CASSLGQIQETQYF. The CDR3 nucleotides are TGTGCCAGCAGCCTGGGGCAGATCCAAGAGACCCAGTACTTC.

This chain connects TRBV19 to TRBJ2-1; TRBD2 aligns across 11 bases. The CDR3 loop spans 15 amino acids. With V trimmed by 7 bases and J by 6 bases, 8 bases remained unmatched. CDR1 and CDR2 (germline): LNHDA, SQIVND (reference sequence). CDR3 amino acids: CASKLRTSGSNEQFF. CDR3 coding DNA: TGTGCCAGTAAGTTGCGAACTAGCGGGAGCAATGAGCAGTTCTTC.

There are a few counts of this clone. The chain combines TRBV4-2 with TRBJ2-7; the D is unclear. Germline lookup yields CDR1 LGHNA and CDR2 YNFKEQ. The length of the CDR3 is 14 residues. V was cut by 0 bases and J by 5 bases, with 11 bases left in between. The CDR3 loop reads CASSQELSRNEQYF. DNA for the CDR3: TGTGCCAGCAGCCAAGAACTAAGCAGAAACGAGCAGTACTTC.

In this sample, this clone turned up once. The gene calls are TRBV7-2 and TRBJ2-7; no firm D call. Germline CDR1 SGHTA, CDR2 FQGNSA. Trimming stripped 1 base from V and 2 bases from J, with 9 bases between. The CDR3 totals 14 residues. DNA for the CDR3: TGTGCCAGCAGCTTAGGCCCCCCCGCCTACGAGCAGTACTTC. This gives the protein CASSLGPPAYEQYF.

As regards this clone: The sample contains more than one DNA sequence encoding this CDR3. This chain connects TRBV7-9 to TRBJ2-1, with 12 nucleotides matching TRBD2. This CDR3 spans 15 amino acids. Trimming cost V 5 bases and J 7 bases; bases outside gene matches: 6. The V gene's germline CDR1 is SEHNR and CDR2 FQNEAQ (reference sequence). DNA for the CDR3: TGTGCCAGCAGCCGCGGACTAGCGGGAAGGAATGAGCAGTTCTTC. This sequence encodes CASSRGLAGRNEQFF.

CDR3 DNA: TGTGCCAGCTCACCACCGTCGGGGTCGGATCAGCCCCAGCATTTT. Protein sequence: CASSPPSGSDQPQHF. J is TRBJ1-5 and V is TRBV18; D is undetermined. CDR1 is KGHSH and CDR2 is LQKENI in the germline V gene. V was trimmed by 0 bases and J by 5 bases, leaving 11 bases between them. The CDR3 length is 15 residues.

The table lists this clone with a few counts. This chain connects TRBV7-9 to TRBJ2-1, with D unresolved. V was pared by 1 base and J by 8 bases, with 6 bases between. The CDR3 extends over 12 amino acids. Germline values: CDR1 SEHNR, CDR2 FQNEAQ (reference sequence). This CDR3 reads CASSLGEYEQFF. In DNA form, the CDR3 reads TGTGCCAGCAGCTTAGGGGAATATGAGCAGTTCTTC.

This clone was detected once. J is TRBJ1-1 and V is TRBV7-2; no firm D call. The V gene lost 5 bases and the J gene lost 0 bases, with 7 bases spanning the gap. Looked up from germline, CDR1 is SGHTA and CDR2 is FQGNSA. There are 13 residues in the CDR3. In DNA, the CDR3 is TGTGCCAGCAGCAATGGGATGAACACTGAAGCTTTCTTT. Amino acid sequence: CASSNGMNTEAFF. Full variable domain (missing parts from reference TRBV7-2 and TRBJ1-1): GAGVSQSPSNKVTEKGKDVELRCDPISGHTALYWYRQSLGQGLEFLIYFQGNSAPDKSGLPSDRFSAERTGGSVSTLTIQRTQQEDSAVYLCASSNGMNTEAFFGQGTRLTVV.

The chain recombines TRBV5-1 with TRBJ1-2; TRBD1 matches 9 bases. CDR3 size: 13 residues. The junction had 5 bases not matched to a gene; V was cut back by 3 bases and J by 8 bases. CDR1 and CDR2 (germline): SGHRS, YFSETQ. The CDR3 spells CASSWDRVTGYTF. CDR3 sequence (DNA): TGCGCCAGCAGCTGGGACAGGGTTACCGGCTACACCTTC.

This clone was counted once. This chain joins TRBV20-1 and TRBJ2-1; D call uncertain. The CDR3 is 10 residues long. V was pared by 5 bases and J by 11 bases, with 10 bases between. CDR1 DFQATT and CDR2 SNEGSKA come from the germline V gene (reference sequence). CDR3 in amino acids: CSAGLSQQFF. The CDR3 nucleotides are TGCAGTGCTGGATTGAGTCAGCAGTTCTTC.

With regard to this clone: The same CDR3 also results from other DNA sequences found in this sample. V and J are TRBV7-2 and TRBJ2-7; 8 positions match TRBD2. The CDR3 is made up of 14 amino acids. V shed 1 base and J 3 bases; nucleotides not matched to a gene: 2. Germline V gives CDR1 SGHTA, CDR2 FQGNSA. CDR3 nucleotide sequence: TGTGCCAGCAGCTTAGTGGGGACTAGCTACGAGCAGTACTTC. As protein: CASSLVGTSYEQYF.

The V and J genes are TRBV15 and TRBJ1-5; no clear D gene. V was shortened by 3 bases and J by 7 bases, with 13 bases between the two germline ends. This CDR3 has 14 amino acids. From germline, CDR1 is LNHNV and CDR2 YYDKDF (reference sequence). CDR3 amino acids: CATSSLVGMQPQHF. DNA for the CDR3: TGTGCCACCAGCAGTTTGGTTGGTATGCAGCCCCAGCATTTT. Combining the CDR3 with reference TRBV15 and TRBJ1-5 gives the whole variable domain DAMVIQNPRYQVTQFGKPVTLSCSQTLNHNVMYWYQQKSSQAPKLLFHYYDKDFNNEADTPDNFQSRRPNTSFCFLDIRSPGLGDTAMYLCATSSLVGMQPQHFGDGTRLSIL.

V gene TRBV9 combines with J gene TRBJ2-1, with TRBD1 matching 7 bases. The ends lost 3 bases at V and 0 bases at J; junction bases unmatched: 15. CDR3 length equals 19 residues. Germline V gene data show CDR1 as SGDLS and CDR2 as YYNGEE. The CDR3 DNA sequence: TGTGCCAGCAGCGGCCTCATTAGAACTGACAGGGACTCCTACAATGAGCAGTTCTTC. Its translation is CASSGLIRTDRDSYNEQFF. The full variable domain, completed using reference TRBV9 and TRBJ2-1, is DSGVTQTPKHLITATGQRVTLRCSPRSGDLSVYWYQQSLDQGLQFLIQYYNGEERAKGNILERFSAQQFPDLHSELNLSSLELGDSALYFCASSGLIRTDRDSYNEQFFGPGTRLTVL.

The V call is TRBV5-1, the J call TRBJ2-3, with 12 bases fitting TRBD2. With 4 bases clipped from V and 2 bases from J, the junction kept 2 bases outside the gene matches. Germline values: CDR1 SGHRS, CDR2 YFSETQ. This CDR3 has 15 residues. The CDR3 protein is CASSGTSGLTDTQYF. CDR3 nucleotides: TGCGCCAGCAGCGGGACTAGCGGGCTCACAGATACGCAGTATTTT.

This chain uses TRBV6-6 with TRBJ2-7, with D tentatively TRBD1 or TRBD2 (5 bases each). Trimming pared 5 bases from V and 5 bases from J, leaving 10 bases between. The CDR3 is 12 amino acids. Germline lookup yields CDR1 MNHNY and CDR2 SVGAGI (reference sequence). This CDR3 reads CASSVRGDEQYF. DNA for the CDR3: TGTGCCAGCAGTGTGAGGGGCGACGAGCAGTACTTC.

This chain uses TRBV2 with TRBJ2-7; 11 nucleotides agree with TRBD2. V lost 8 bases, J lost 6 bases, and 6 bases stayed unmatched. Germline V gene data show CDR1 as SNHLY and CDR2 as FYNNEI. CDR3 size: 13 residues. This CDR3 is CASGGLADSEQYF. DNA for the CDR3: TGTGCCAGCGGGGGACTAGCGGACAGCGAGCAGTACTTC.

The V and J genes are TRBV18 and TRBJ2-7, with a weak D call TRBD2 (6 bases). Trimming cost V 0 bases and J 4 bases, with 10 bases left between them. The CDR3 contains 14 residues. CDR1 is KGHSH, CDR2 LQKENI, per germline. The DNA of the CDR3 is TGTGCCAGCTCACCACCATCTGCGGGGTACGAGCAGTACTTC. This sequence encodes CASSPPSAGYEQYF.

This clone has just a few counts. The chain is built from TRBV14 and TRBJ2-5; no firm D call. The CDR3 contains 14 residues. Trimming took 1 base from V and 1 from J, leaving 7 bases between them. Germline CDR1 SGHDN, CDR2 FVKESK. The CDR3 DNA sequence: TGTGCCAGCAGCCAAGCTAATACCCAAGAGACCCAGTACTTC. Translation gives CASSQANTQETQYF.

This clone showed up just a few times. Other DNA sequences from this sample encode an identical CDR3 as well. The genes are TRBV29-1 and TRBJ1-2; tentative D call: TRBD1 (6 bases). The CDR3 extends over 12 amino acids. CDR1 SQVTM and CDR2 ANQGSEA come from the germline V gene. The germline V and J ends were trimmed by 6 bases and 6 bases, with 14 bases remaining between them. CDR3 bases: TGCAGCGTGGAGAGGTCAGGGGATGGCTACACCTTC. It encodes CSVERSGDGYTF.

V and J are TRBV9 and TRBJ2-2; D perhaps matches TRBD2 (5 bases). V lost 3 bases, J lost 7 bases, and 13 bases lay in between. This CDR3 contains 14 residues. Germline lookup yields CDR1 SGDLS and CDR2 YYNGEE. The CDR3 DNA sequence: TGTGCCAGCAGCGAGCGGACTTGGGACGGGGAGCTGTTTTTT. It translates to CASSERTWDGELFF.

The chain is built from TRBV11-3 and TRBJ2-7; D is undetermined. Germline assignment: CDR1 SGHNT and CDR2 YENEEA. The length of the CDR3 is 13 residues. Trimming left V 1 base short and J 5 bases short, with 9 bases between. DNA for the CDR3: TGTGCCAGCAGCTTAGGTGGCGGTGACGAGCAGTACTTC. Translating gives CASSLGGGDEQYF.

This clone was detected only a few times. This chain uses TRBV5-1 with TRBJ2-5; no firm D call. Germline V gene sequence: CDR1 SGHRS, CDR2 YFSETQ. This CDR3 spans 14 amino acids. V was cut by 2 bases and J by 1 base, with 9 bases left in between. The CDR3 bases are TGCGCCAGCAGCTTTGGCCAGCTCCAAGAGACCCAGTACTTC. Translating it yields CASSFGQLQETQYF.

The chain combines TRBV7-2 with TRBJ2-1; D is unresolved. V was cut by 5 bases and J by 0 bases, with 11 bases left in between. Germline CDR1 is SGHTA and CDR2 is FQGNSA. There are 15 residues in the CDR3. Here the CDR3 DNA reads TGTGCCAGCAGCCTGGACCGAGCCTCCTACAATGAGCAGTTCTTC. Its translation is CASSLDRASYNEQFF.

This clone was observed a handful of times. The J gene is TRBJ1-1, the V gene TRBV18; D perhaps matches TRBD1 (5 bases). The CDR3 contains 14 residues. Looked up from germline, CDR1 is KGHSH and CDR2 is LQKENI. The V gene lost 6 bases and the J gene lost 1 base, with 12 bases spanning the gap. In nucleotides, the CDR3 is TGTGCCAGCTCCCTGGGGGTCTCGAACACTGAAGCTTTCTTT. It yields the protein CASSLGVSNTEAFF.

The chain joins TRBV7-2 to TRBJ2-5; either TRBD1 or TRBD2 may supply D (6 bases each). The CDR3 is 17 amino acids. In germline, CDR1 is SGHTA, CDR2 FQGNSA. Trimming took 6 bases from V and 4 from J, leaving 24 bases between them. The CDR3 sequence: CASRLGGGLRDRETQYF. The CDR3 region has the DNA TGTGCCAGCAGACTGGGGGGCGGATTAAGGGATCGAGAGACCCAGTACTTC.

This chain joins TRBV2 and TRBJ1-2; 11 bases fit TRBD1. Trimming cost V 6 bases and J 5 bases; bases outside gene matches: 2. The germline gives CDR1 SNHLY, CDR2 FYNNEI. The length of the CDR3 is 13 residues. CDR3 nucleotide sequence: TGTGCCAGCAGGGGACAGGGGGAGTATGGCTACACCTTC. Its translation is CASRGQGEYGYTF.

This clone was recorded a few times. J is TRBJ1-5 and V is TRBV2; maybe TRBD1 (5 bases). This CDR3 is 13 amino acids long. V was trimmed by 5 bases and J by 7 bases, leaving 12 bases between them. The germline V gene has CDR1 SNHLY and CDR2 FYNNEI. The CDR3 loop reads CASSRDLLQPQHF. The CDR3 nucleotides are TGTGCCAGCAGTAGGGACCTTTTACAGCCCCAGCATTTT.

The chain has TRBV5-1 and TRBJ2-1, with D maybe TRBD2 (5 bases). V lost 4 bases, J lost 0 bases, and 14 bases lay in between. Germline loops: CDR1 SGHRS, CDR2 YFSETQ. CDR3 size: 16 residues. CDR3 sequence (DNA): TGCGCCAGCAGCGTAGGTGAGGGAAACTCCTACAATGAGCAGTTCTTC. It is translated as CASSVGEGNSYNEQFF.